A single sample gave rise to the 15 T cell receptor beta chains below, sequenced in a study of T cell responses to AZD1222 COVID-19 vaccine. Clones were sequenced by immunoSEQ multiplex PCR, and TCRdb holds only the in-frame ones, with some missing. The sample records 60,000 to 80,000 clones, around three quarters being singletons. The specimen comprised peripheral blood, sampled 28 days after the second AZD1222 dose. Receptor source: an adult who received the AZD1222 COVID-19 vaccine.

The chain combines TRBV27 with TRBJ2-2; TRBD2 matches at 14 bases. This CDR3 has 18 residues. Germline V lookup: CDR1 MNHEY, CDR2 SMNVEV (reference sequence). Trimming took 1 base from V and 5 from J; bases not matched to a gene: 6. The CDR3: CASSLYYRTSGGTGELFF. In nucleotides, the CDR3 is TGTGCCAGCAGTTTATATTATCGGACTAGCGGGGGGACCGGGGAGCTGTTTTTT.

This clone was detected only once. V usage is TRBV5-5 and J usage is TRBJ1-1; D gene uncertain. This CDR3 region has 11 residues. Trimming shortened V by 0 bases and J by 6 bases, and 3 bases separated the two germline ends. Germline V lookup: CDR1 SGHKS, CDR2 YYEKEE (reference sequence). CDR3 loop: CASSLEAEAFF. As DNA, the CDR3 is TGTGCCAGCAGCTTGGAGGCTGAAGCTTTCTTT.

This chain joins TRBV2 and TRBJ2-7; perhaps TRBD1 as D (5 bases). This CDR3 is 14 amino acids long. Between the trimmed V and J ends, which lost 3 bases and 3 bases, there was a span of 12 bases. CDR1 SNHLY and CDR2 FYNNEI come from the germline V gene. CDR3 region: CASSDSRVGYEQYF. The CDR3 nucleotides are TGTGCCAGCAGTGACTCCAGGGTGGGCTACGAGCAGTACTTC.

This clone was detected only once. V is TRBV3-1 (or the pseudogene TRBV3-2) and J is TRBJ2-7; perhaps TRBD2 as D (5 bases). Germline V gene sequence: CDR1 LGHDT, CDR2 YNNKEL (reference sequence). This CDR3 is 15 amino acids long. The germline V and J ends were trimmed by 4 bases and 2 bases, with 15 bases remaining between them. The CDR3: CASSRGPVGAYEQYF. For the CDR3, the DNA is TGTGCCAGCAGCCGAGGTCCTGTCGGGGCCTACGAGCAGTACTTC.

The chain uses TRBV11-2 and TRBJ2-1, with D maybe TRBD1 (6 bases). The V end was cut by 5 bases, the J end by 2 bases, with 13 bases between. Germline CDR1 SGHAT, CDR2 FQNNGV. CDR3 length: 15 amino acids. The CDR3 DNA reads as TGTGCCAGCAGCCCTACAGGGAAAACCTACAATGAGCAGTTCTTC. It is translated as CASSPTGKTYNEQFF.

This rearrangement joins TRBV7-3 to TRBJ2-7; maybe TRBD2 (6 bases). This CDR3 region has 13 residues. Germline CDR1 reads SGHTA; CDR2 reads FQGTGA. Trimming removed 5 bases at V and 6 bases at J, with 14 bases between. The CDR3 protein is CASSLGQGGEQYF. The CDR3 DNA follows: TGTGCCAGCAGCCTCGGCCAGGGAGGCGAGCAGTACTTC.

The table lists this clone with a few counts. The genes are TRBV20-1 and TRBJ2-3; D is uncertain. Germline V CDR1 and CDR2: DFQATT, SNEGSKA (reference sequence). The V gene lost 3 bases and the J gene lost 2 bases, with 9 bases spanning the gap. The CDR3 has 13 amino acids. As DNA, the CDR3 is TGCAGTGCTAGTTCCCCTGTCACAGATACGCAGTATTTT. It yields the protein CSASSPVTDTQYF.

The chain recombines TRBV30 with TRBJ1-6, with a tentative D call TRBD1 (6 bases). With 2 bases removed from V and 7 bases from J, the gap between germline ends came to 9 bases. Germline-derived CDR1 and CDR2 are GTSNPN and SVGIG (reference sequence). The CDR3 loop spans 13 amino acids. The CDR3 DNA follows: TGTGCCTGGAGTTGGGACACCAATTCACCCCTCCACTTT. This gives the protein CAWSWDTNSPLHF.

The J gene is TRBJ1-1, the V gene TRBV20-1; perhaps TRBD1 as D (5 bases). This CDR3 comprises 11 residues. Per germline, CDR1 DFQATT and CDR2 SNEGSKA (reference sequence). Trimming cost V 3 bases and J 12 bases, with 14 bases left between them. CDR3 nucleotides: TGCAGTGCTAGTGGTGGGGGAAGGACTTTCTTT. It codes for CSASGGGRTFF.

This chain links TRBV27 with TRBJ2-7; 7 bases agree with TRBD2. CDR1 and CDR2 (germline): MNHEY, SMNVEV (reference sequence). This CDR3 is 13 amino acids long. Germline trimming cut 6 bases from V and 6 bases from J; bases unmatched to any gene: 8. The CDR3 DNA reads TGTGCCAGCAGCCGTGACGGGAGGACCGAGCAGTACTTC. Protein: CASSRDGRTEQYF.

The V gene is TRBV10-3, the J gene TRBJ1-2; no definite D call. There are 12 residues in the CDR3. Germline CDR1 reads ENHRY; CDR2 reads SYGVKD. V was clipped by 4 bases and J by 8 bases, with 11 bases between them. The CDR3 loop is CAISGRPGGYTF. As DNA, the CDR3 is TGTGCCATCAGTGGTAGGCCAGGAGGCTACACCTTC.

This clone has just one count. Other DNA sequences in this sample translate to the same CDR3. The gene calls are TRBV7-2 and TRBJ1-1; 9 bases map to TRBD1. The germline CDR1 and CDR2 sequences are SGHTA and FQGNSA. The CDR3 totals 13 residues. J lost 4 bases, V lost 4 bases, and 1 base had no gene match. The CDR3 DNA is TGTGCCAGCAGCTCGGACAGGGGCACTGAAGCTTTCTTT. Translated, it gives CASSSDRGTEAFF.

This rearrangement joins TRBV7-2 to TRBJ2-5; the D is unclear. Germline-derived CDR1 and CDR2 are SGHTA and FQGNSA. Trimming took off 5 bases at V and 3 bases at J, with 7 bases between the two ends. This CDR3 contains 12 residues. CDR3 DNA sequence: TGTGCCAGCAGCCCAAATAAAGAGACCCAGTACTTC. Residues: CASSPNKETQYF.

The rearrangement uses TRBV13 and TRBJ1-2; D is possibly TRBD1 (6 bases). The germline V gene has CDR1 PRHDT and CDR2 FYEKMQ (reference sequence). The CDR3 is 13 residues long. The germline V and J ends were trimmed by 5 bases and 6 bases, with 13 bases remaining between them. The CDR3 bases are TGTGCCAGCAGCGAAGGGGGGCGGGATGGCTACACCTTC. Translating gives CASSEGGRDGYTF.

This clone showed up just once. The V gene is TRBV11-2, the J gene TRBJ2-3, with D hard to call. CDR3 length: 15 amino acids. V was pared by 1 base and J by 0 bases, with 8 bases between. Germline V gene lookup returns CDR1 SGHAT and CDR2 FQNNGV. CDR3 loop: CASSLGPISTDTQYF. DNA of the CDR3: TGTGCCAGCAGCTTAGGTCCAATTAGCACAGATACGCAGTATTTT.